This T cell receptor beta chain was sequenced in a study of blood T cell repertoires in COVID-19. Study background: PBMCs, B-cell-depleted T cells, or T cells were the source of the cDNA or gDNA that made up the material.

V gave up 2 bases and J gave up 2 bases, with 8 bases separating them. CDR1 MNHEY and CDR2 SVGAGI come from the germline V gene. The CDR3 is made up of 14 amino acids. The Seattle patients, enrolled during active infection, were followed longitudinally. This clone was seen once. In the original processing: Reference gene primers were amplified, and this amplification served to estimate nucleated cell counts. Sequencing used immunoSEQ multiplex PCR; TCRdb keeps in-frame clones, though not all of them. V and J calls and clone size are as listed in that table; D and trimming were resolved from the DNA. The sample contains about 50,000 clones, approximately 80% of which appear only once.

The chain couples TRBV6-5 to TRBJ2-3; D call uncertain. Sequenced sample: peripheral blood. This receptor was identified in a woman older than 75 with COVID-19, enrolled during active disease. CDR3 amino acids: CASSYNGFTDTQYF. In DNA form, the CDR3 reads TGTGCCAGCAGTTACAACGGGTTCACAGATACGCAGTATTTT.